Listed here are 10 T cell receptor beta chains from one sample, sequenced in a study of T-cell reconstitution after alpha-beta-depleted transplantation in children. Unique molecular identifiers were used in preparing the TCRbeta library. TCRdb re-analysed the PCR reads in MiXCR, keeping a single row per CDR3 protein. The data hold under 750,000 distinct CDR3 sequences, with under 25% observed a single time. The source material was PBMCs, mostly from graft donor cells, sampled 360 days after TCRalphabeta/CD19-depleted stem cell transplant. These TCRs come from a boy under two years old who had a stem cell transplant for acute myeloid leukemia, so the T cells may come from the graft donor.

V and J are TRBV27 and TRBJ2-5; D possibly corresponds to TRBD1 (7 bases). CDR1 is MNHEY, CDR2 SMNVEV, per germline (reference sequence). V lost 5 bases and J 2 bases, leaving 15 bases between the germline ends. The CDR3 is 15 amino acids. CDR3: CASSTDQGGQETQYF. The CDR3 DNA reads TGTGCCAGCAGTACCGACCAGGGGGGACAAGAGACCCAGTACTTC.

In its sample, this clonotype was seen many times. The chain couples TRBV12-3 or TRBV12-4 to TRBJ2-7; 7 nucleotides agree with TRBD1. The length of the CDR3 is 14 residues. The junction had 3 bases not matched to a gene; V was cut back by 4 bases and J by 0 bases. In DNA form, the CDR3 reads TGTGCCAGCAGTTCCCGGACAGGCTCCTACGAGCAGTACTTC. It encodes CASSSRTGSYEQYF.

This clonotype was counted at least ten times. The CDR3 sequence: CSVGPLLGVNEQFF. The CDR3 nucleotides read TGCAGCGTTGGGCCACTGCTGGGAGTCAATGAGCAGTTCTTC. The rearrangement links TRBV29-1 to TRBJ2-1, with D perhaps matching TRBD2 (5 bases). The germline gives CDR1 SQVTM, CDR2 ANQGSEA. The CDR3 is 14 amino acids. Trimming left V 4 bases short and J 6 bases short, with 16 bases between.

The CDR3 nucleotides read TGTGCCAGCAGAGTGGGGAACAGGGGCGAGCAGTACTTC. Protein product: CASRVGNRGEQYF. The rearrangement links TRBV6-1 to TRBJ2-7, with TRBD1 identical over 7 bases. This CDR3 is built from 13 residues. With V trimmed by 6 bases and J by 6 bases, 8 bases remained unmatched. Germline V lookup: CDR1 MNHNS, CDR2 SASEGT.

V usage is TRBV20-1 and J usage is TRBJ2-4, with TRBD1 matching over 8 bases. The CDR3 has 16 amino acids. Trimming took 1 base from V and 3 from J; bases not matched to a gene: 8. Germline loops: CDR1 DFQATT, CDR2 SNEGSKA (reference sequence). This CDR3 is CSARVQGARYKNIQYF. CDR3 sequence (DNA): TGCAGTGCTAGAGTTCAGGGGGCGAGATACAAAAACATTCAGTACTTC.

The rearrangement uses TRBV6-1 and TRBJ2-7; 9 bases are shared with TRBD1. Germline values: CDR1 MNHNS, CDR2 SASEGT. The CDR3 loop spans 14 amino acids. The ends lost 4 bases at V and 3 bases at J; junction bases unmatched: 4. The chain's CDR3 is CASSADRGYYEQYV. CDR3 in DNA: TGTGCCAGCAGTGCAGACAGGGGGTACTACGAGCAGTACGTC.

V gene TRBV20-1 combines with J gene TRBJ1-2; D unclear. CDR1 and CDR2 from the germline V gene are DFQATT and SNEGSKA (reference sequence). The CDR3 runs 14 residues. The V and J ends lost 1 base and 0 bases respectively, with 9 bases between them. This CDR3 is CSARVYLTNYGYTF. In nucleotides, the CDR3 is TGCAGTGCTAGAGTGTATCTCACTAACTATGGCTACACCTTC.

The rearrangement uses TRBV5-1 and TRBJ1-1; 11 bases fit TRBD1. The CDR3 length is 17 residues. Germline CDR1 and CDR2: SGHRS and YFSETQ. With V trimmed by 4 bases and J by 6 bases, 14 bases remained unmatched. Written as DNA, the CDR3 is TGCGCCAGCAGCCCCGGACAGGGGGCGGGGATGGTCTCTGAAGCTTTCTTT. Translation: CASSPGQGAGMVSEAFF.

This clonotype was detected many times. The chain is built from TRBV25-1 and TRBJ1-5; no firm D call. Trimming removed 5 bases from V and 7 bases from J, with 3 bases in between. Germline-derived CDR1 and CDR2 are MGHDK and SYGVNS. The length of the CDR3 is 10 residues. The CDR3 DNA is TGTGCCAGCAGTCCCCAGCCCCAGCATTTT. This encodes CASSPQPQHF.

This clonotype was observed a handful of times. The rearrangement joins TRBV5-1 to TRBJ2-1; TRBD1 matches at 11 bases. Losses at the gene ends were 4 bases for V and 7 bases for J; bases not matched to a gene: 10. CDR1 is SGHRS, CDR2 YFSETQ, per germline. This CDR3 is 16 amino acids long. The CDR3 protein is CASSQEGTGGWNEQFF. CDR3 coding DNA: TGCGCCAGCAGCCAAGAGGGGACAGGGGGATGGAATGAGCAGTTCTTC.